This TCR beta chain was identified during a study of vaccination effects on CD4 cells after COVID-19. The study, taken as a whole, reports: The study had few convalescent patients and no early post-infection timepoints.

Sequencing used immunoSEQ multiplex PCR; TCRdb keeps in-frame clones, though not all of them. Altogether tens of thousands of clones are present, 73% being singletons, with the ten largest covering 5%. After expansion with viral peptide pools in the ViraFEST assay, antigen-specific CD4+ T cells were sequenced. CD4+ T cell isolation took place after approximately 11 days of culture. SARS-CoV-2 infection was confirmed by PCR in the person between March and December 2020. Cultures used under 2.5 million PBMC per well, about 10 IU/ml IL-2 and approximately 10 ug/ml peptides. Cultures given an HIV-1 Nef peptide pool acted as the negative control. Half the medium was swapped for IL-2 medium on days 3 and 7. Concerning this clone: Its antigen is unknown.

The material was CD4+ T cells from PBMCs cultured with HIV peptides, obtained before COVID-19 vaccination. Subset indicated: HIV-1 Nef peptide pool negative control/reference culture. The receptor comes from a human donor who had a prior SARS-CoV-2 infection.

For the CDR3, the DNA is TGTGCCAGCAGCGCAACAATCGGGACGGAGAGCTCCTACGAGCAGTACTTC. Protein product: CASSATIGTESSYEQYF. The chain carries TRBV7-6 and TRBJ2-7, with D possibly called TRBD1 or TRBD2 (5 bases each). V lost 5 bases, J lost 0 bases, and 20 bases lay in between. CDR3 length: 17 amino acids. CDR1 is SGHVS, CDR2 FNYEAQ, per germline.